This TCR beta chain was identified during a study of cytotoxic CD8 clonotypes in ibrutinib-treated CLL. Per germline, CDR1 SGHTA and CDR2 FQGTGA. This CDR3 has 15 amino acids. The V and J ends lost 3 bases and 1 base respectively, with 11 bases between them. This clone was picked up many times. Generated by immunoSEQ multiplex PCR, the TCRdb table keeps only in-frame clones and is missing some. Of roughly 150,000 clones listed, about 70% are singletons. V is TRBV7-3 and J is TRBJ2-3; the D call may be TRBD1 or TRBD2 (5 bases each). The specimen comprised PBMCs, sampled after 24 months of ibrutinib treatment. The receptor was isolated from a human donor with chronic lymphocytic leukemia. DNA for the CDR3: TGTGCCAGCAGCTTGGGGCTAGCTGGCACAGATACGCAGTATTTT. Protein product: CASSLGLAGTDTQYF.